Following are 31 T cell receptor beta chains from one sample sequenced in a study of blood T cell repertoires in COVID-19. Clones were sequenced by immunoSEQ multiplex PCR, and TCRdb holds only the in-frame ones, with some missing. The data hold 300,000 to 400,000 clones, with around nine tenths observed a single time. The specimen sequenced was peripheral blood. Every receptor here comes from a woman between 18 and 29 years old who had recovered from COVID-19.

The rearrangement links TRBV18 to TRBJ2-1, with D possibly matching TRBD1 (5 bases). V was trimmed by 2 bases and J by 10 bases, leaving 12 bases between them. This CDR3 contains 13 residues. Germline CDR1 and CDR2: KGHSH and LQKENI. The CDR3 reads CASSPTSGMEQFF. CDR3 bases: TGTGCCAGCTCACCAACTTCAGGGATGGAGCAGTTCTTC.

The CDR3 DNA is TGTGCCAGCAGCGAGTCTGTAGCGGGTTATGCCGGGTCCGGGGAGCTGTTTTTT. Translating gives CASSESVAGYAGSGELFF. The chain joins TRBV9 to TRBJ2-2; 7 nucleotides line up with TRBD2. Germline CDR1 and CDR2: SGDLS and YYNGEE. This CDR3 contains 18 residues. Trimming cost V 3 bases and J 6 bases; bases outside gene matches: 17.

The V and J genes are TRBV9 and TRBJ2-3, with 9 bases aligning to TRBD2. The V and J ends lost 3 bases and 6 bases, in that order; junction bases with no gene match: 8. The CDR3 covers 15 residues. Germline lookup yields CDR1 SGDLS and CDR2 YYNGEE. The CDR3 region has the DNA TGTGCCAGCAGCGCGGGGGGCGGGAGGGCGGATACGCAGTATTTT. It encodes CASSAGGGRADTQYF.

V gene TRBV9 combines with J gene TRBJ1-2; tentatively, D is TRBD1 (5 bases). V was shortened by 4 bases and J by 7 bases, with 11 bases between the two germline ends. The CDR3 contains 12 residues. The germline V gene encodes CDR1 SGDLS and CDR2 YYNGEE. This CDR3 reads CASSLSQGGYTF. The CDR3 nucleotides read TGTGCCAGCAGCTTAAGCCAGGGTGGCTACACCTTC.

The rearrangement uses TRBV19 and TRBJ2-2; TRBD1 is a possible D gene (5 bases). The CDR3 has 16 residues. Germline CDR1 reads LNHDA; CDR2 reads SQIVND (reference sequence). The V end was cut by 3 bases, the J end by 5 bases, with 16 bases between. The CDR3 bases are TGTGCCAGTAGTATGATTTTTGGACACCAAACCGGGGAGCTGTTTTTT. It yields the protein CASSMIFGHQTGELFF.

DNA for the CDR3: TGTGCCAGCAGCAAAGCGGCGGGGGAAGGTGGCAATCAGCCCCAGCATTTT. This encodes CASSKAAGEGGNQPQHF. This chain links TRBV21-1 with TRBJ1-5. TRBV21-1 is a listed pseudogene. This CDR3 is built from 17 residues.

This chain uses TRBV6-2 or TRBV6-3 with TRBJ1-1; 7 bases match TRBD1. The V segment lost 5 bases and the J segment 0 bases; nucleotides outside the gene matches: 3. CDR3 length equals 14 residues. CDR1 and CDR2 (germline): MNHEY, SVGEGT. This chain's CDR3 is CASSITGVNTEAFF. The CDR3 DNA reads TGTGCCAGCAGTATAACAGGGGTGAACACTGAAGCTTTCTTT.

V gene TRBV6-2 or TRBV6-3 combines with J gene TRBJ2-5; maybe TRBD2 (5 bases). Trimming pared 0 bases from V and 4 bases from J, leaving 12 bases between. This CDR3 contains 15 residues. Germline V gene lookup returns CDR1 MNHEY and CDR2 SVGEGT. CDR3 sequence: CASSYSISARETQYF. CDR3 nucleotides: TGTGCCAGCAGTTACTCGATTAGCGCCAGAGAGACCCAGTACTTC.

The genes are TRBV27 and TRBJ1-4, with D unclear. Deletions cut 5 bases from V and 8 bases from J, with 21 bases between. The CDR3 runs to 16 residues. CDR1 is MNHEY and CDR2 is SMNVEV in the germline V gene (reference sequence). The CDR3 coding sequence is TGTGCCAGCAGTAGAACTGCAGGAGGACGCGGGGAAAAACTGTTTTTT. Translated: CASSRTAGGRGEKLFF.

The chain carries TRBV21-1 and TRBJ2-3; the DNA was not compared with TRBD2, the D call given in the table. TRBV21-1 is assigned pseudogene status. The CDR3 runs to 16 residues. The CDR3: CASSSFAGGRTDTQYF. The DNA of the CDR3 is TGTGCCAGCAGCAGTTTCGCGGGAGGACGCACAGATACGCAGTATTTT.

This chain links TRBV6-2 or TRBV6-3 with TRBJ1-2; tentatively, D is TRBD1 (6 bases). Germline CDR1 is MNHEY and CDR2 is SVGEGT. V gave up 2 bases and J gave up 6 bases, with 13 bases separating them. The CDR3 runs 14 residues. The CDR3 DNA sequence: TGTGCCAGCAGTTACAACTCCAGGGGTGATGGCTACACCTTC. This gives the protein CASSYNSRGDGYTF.

J is TRBJ1-5 and V is TRBV4-3; TRBD1 aligns across 7 bases. CDR3 length: 15 residues. Germline CDR1 reads LGHNA; CDR2 reads YSLEER. J gave up 6 bases and V 4 bases, and 9 bases lay outside the gene matches. DNA for the CDR3: TGCGCCAGCAGCCTGGAGGAGGGGGCGGGTCAGCCCCAGCATTTT. Its protein is CASSLEEGAGQPQHF.

The chain joins TRBV19 to TRBJ1-1; D uncertain. The V end lost 5 bases, the J end lost 9 bases, and 16 bases lay between the germline ends. Germline V gives CDR1 LNHDA, CDR2 SQIVND (reference sequence). The CDR3 is 13 amino acids. DNA of the CDR3: TGTGCCAGTAGTGAGCGCCCAAGCCCCAAAGCTTTCTTT. Encoded protein: CASSERPSPKAFF.

This clone has just a few counts. The CDR3 spells CASRDTQGSYGYTF. Here the CDR3 DNA reads TGTGCCAGTAGAGACACGCAGGGAAGCTATGGCTACACCTTC. The chain has TRBV19 and TRBJ1-2, with D possibly TRBD1 on 5 matching bases. This CDR3 is built from 14 residues. Per germline, CDR1 LNHDA and CDR2 SQIVND (reference sequence). Trimming cost V 6 bases and J 4 bases, with 15 bases left between them.

CDR3 in amino acids: CASSQEWRVGTGELFF. Written as DNA, the CDR3 is TGCGCCAGCAGCCAAGAGTGGCGGGTGGGGACCGGGGAGCTGTTTTTT. The V gene is TRBV4-3, the J gene TRBJ2-2; D possibly corresponds to TRBD2 (5 bases). The germline gives CDR1 LGHNA, CDR2 YSLEER. V dropped 0 bases and J dropped 5 bases, with 13 bases sitting between them. This CDR3 is built from 16 residues.

The gene calls are TRBV4-3 and TRBJ2-1; the D is unclear. Deletions cut 3 bases from V and 4 bases from J, with 10 bases between. This CDR3 region has 14 residues. CDR1 is LGHNA, CDR2 YSLEER, per germline. The CDR3 reads CASSHSRPYNEQFF. CDR3 coding DNA: TGCGCCAGCAGCCATTCGCGGCCATACAATGAGCAGTTCTTC.

This clone was observed a single time. The chain combines TRBV18 with TRBJ1-1; D uncertain. V was cut by 6 bases and J by 11 bases, with 16 bases left in between. This CDR3 comprises 12 residues. The germline gives CDR1 KGHSH, CDR2 LQKENI. The CDR3 bases are TGTGCCAGCTCCACCCATGAACTTTTTGCTTTCTTT. Amino acid sequence: CASSTHELFAFF.

The rearrangement joins TRBV6-5 to TRBJ1-4, with TRBD1 identical over 7 bases. This CDR3 spans 14 amino acids. CDR1 MNHEY and CDR2 SVGAGI come from the germline V gene. With 9 bases clipped from V and 10 bases from J, the junction kept 14 bases outside the gene matches. CDR3 sequence (DNA): TGTGCCAGTTCTTCTCAGGGGGGAGCGGGAAAACTGTTTTTT. Translated: CASSSQGGAGKLFF.

This clone was seen only a few times. The J gene is TRBJ1-2, the V gene TRBV29-1; 11 nucleotides match TRBD1. Per the germline V gene, CDR1 is SQVTM and CDR2 is ANQGSEA. This CDR3 has 13 residues. Unmatched junction bases numbered 3, after V lost 6 bases and J lost 3 bases. As DNA, the CDR3 is TGCAGCGTCCGGGACAGGGGGGACTATGGCTACACCTTC. It codes for CSVRDRGDYGYTF.

The chain has TRBV18 and TRBJ2-2; 10 positions match TRBD2. Germline loops: CDR1 KGHSH, CDR2 LQKENI. The CDR3 has 18 amino acids. The V segment lost 3 bases and the J segment 3 bases; nucleotides outside the gene matches: 10. The CDR3 DNA sequence: TGTGCCAGCTCACCCCCTTTAGCGGGAGGCGGCGACACCGGGGAGCTGTTTTTT. This codes for CASSPPLAGGGDTGELFF.

The chain is built from TRBV7-9 and TRBJ2-4; 7 nucleotides line up with TRBD2. In germline, CDR1 is SEHNR, CDR2 FQNEAQ (reference sequence). This CDR3 comprises 16 residues. The J segment lost 0 bases and the V segment lost 2 bases, leaving 4 bases of the junction unmatched. The CDR3 sequence is CASSLWEGLAKNIQYF. The CDR3 bases are TGTGCCAGCAGCTTATGGGAGGGGTTAGCCAAAAACATTCAGTACTTC.

The chain's CDR3 is CASSLAENLNTEAFF. The CDR3 nucleotides read TGCGCCAGCAGCTTGGCGGAGAATTTGAACACTGAAGCTTTCTTT. V gene TRBV5-1 combines with J gene TRBJ1-1; D remains ambiguous. CDR3 length equals 15 residues. V was pared by 0 bases and J by 0 bases, with 9 bases between. Germline V gene data show CDR1 as SGHRS and CDR2 as YFSETQ.

The chain joins TRBV19 to TRBJ2-1; 10 nucleotides line up with TRBD2. The J segment lost 7 bases and the V segment lost 1 base, leaving 10 bases of the junction unmatched. Germline lookup yields CDR1 LNHDA and CDR2 SQIVND (reference sequence). The CDR3 contains 17 residues. CDR3 in DNA: TGTGCCAGTAGTATAGTGGCTAGCGGGAGTAGTATAAATGAGCAGTTCTTC. It yields the protein CASSIVASGSSINEQFF.

V gene TRBV24-1 combines with J gene TRBJ2-3, with D tentatively TRBD1 (5 bases). The CDR3 has 16 residues. Germline lookup yields CDR1 KGHDR and CDR2 SFDVKD. The V end was cut by 3 bases, the J end by 0 bases, with 12 bases between. Written as DNA, the CDR3 is TGTGCCACCAGTGATCCAGACAGCTTCAGCACAGATACGCAGTATTTT. Amino acid sequence: CATSDPDSFSTDTQYF.

This rearrangement joins TRBV5-1 to TRBJ2-1; 11 positions agree with TRBD2. Trimming removed 3 bases from V and 4 bases from J; junction bases left unmatched: 3. This CDR3 has 15 residues. Per the germline V gene, CDR1 is SGHRS and CDR2 is YFSETQ. This chain's CDR3 is CASSWGLAEYNEQFF. CDR3 DNA: TGCGCCAGCAGCTGGGGACTAGCGGAATACAATGAGCAGTTCTTC.

This CDR3 reads CASSVASHNEQFF. The CDR3 DNA reads TGTGCCAGCAGCGTAGCGAGCCACAATGAGCAGTTCTTC. The genes are TRBV9 and TRBJ2-1; D not certain. The germline V gene has CDR1 SGDLS and CDR2 YYNGEE. CDR3 length: 13 amino acids. V was cut by 0 bases and J by 5 bases, with 6 bases left in between.

V gene TRBV6-5 combines with J gene TRBJ2-7, with 10 bases that match TRBD1. From germline, CDR1 is MNHEY and CDR2 SVGAGI. V lost 6 bases to trimming and J lost 3 bases; unmatched junction nucleotides: 8. The CDR3 length is 15 residues. CDR3 sequence (DNA): TGTGCCAGCAGACCCGGGACAGGGGAGGTCTACGAGCAGTACGTC. Translating gives CASRPGTGEVYEQYV.

V is TRBV10-3 and J is TRBJ2-3, with D possibly being TRBD1 (5 bases). The germline V gene encodes CDR1 ENHRY and CDR2 SYGVKD. This CDR3 region has 17 residues. The germline V and J ends were trimmed by 0 bases and 0 bases, with 13 bases remaining between them. The CDR3 reads CAISESPTDVSTDTQYF. CDR3 sequence (DNA): TGTGCCATCAGTGAGTCTCCGACAGATGTGAGCACAGATACGCAGTATTTT.

CDR3 in DNA: TGTGCCAGCAGCAACCCCTCGGGATCCACAAGCTCCTACGAGCAGTACGTC. This encodes CASSNPSGSTSSYEQYV. The V gene is TRBV21-1, the J gene TRBJ2-7; the DNA was not used to check the table's D call, TRBD2. TRBV21-1 is deemed a pseudogene. The CDR3 covers 17 residues.

The V call is TRBV19, the J call TRBJ2-1; 7 bases agree with TRBD1. V was clipped by 8 bases and J by 7 bases; unmatched bases: 14. This CDR3 region has 15 residues. CDR1 LNHDA and CDR2 SQIVND come from the germline V gene (reference sequence). Here the CDR3 DNA reads TGTGCCAGTTCCCCAACAGGGGTAATCGGGAATGAGCAGTTCTTC. Residues: CASSPTGVIGNEQFF.

The chain employs TRBV9 and TRBJ1-1, with D possibly being TRBD1 (5 bases). V gave up 4 bases and J gave up 0 bases, with 13 bases separating them. Germline V lookup: CDR1 SGDLS, CDR2 YYNGEE. This CDR3 is 15 amino acids long. The CDR3 sequence is CASSPYAGMNTEAFF. The CDR3 DNA is TGTGCCAGCAGCCCATATGCAGGGATGAACACTGAAGCTTTCTTT.